Below, one T cell receptor (beta chain) is given with its context. In the original processing: Cell counts per sample came from amplifying reference gene primers. TCRdb keeps only in-frame clones here, not all; method: immunoSEQ multiplex PCR. That table gives V, J and clone size, and the DNA gave D and trimming. The table lists under 250,000 clones, roughly four fifths of them singletons. The entry originates in a study of blood T cell repertoires in COVID-19. Study information: COVID-19 samples collected from the United States, Italy and Spain covered acute and convalescent phases. PBMCs, B-cell-depleted T cells, or T cells were the source of the cDNA or gDNA that made up the material.

The receptor was derived from a man older than 75 with acute or convalescent COVID-19. The sample comprised peripheral blood.

The CDR3 DNA follows: TGTGCCAGCAGCCCACAGGGGACTTCACCCCTCCACTTT. Translation gives CASSPQGTSPLHF. The rearrangement links TRBV14 to TRBJ1-6; 7 nucleotides line up with TRBD1. V trimming: 4 bases; J trimming: 9 bases; junction bases outside the gene matches: 3. The CDR3 sequence is 13 residues long. Germline CDR1 and CDR2: SGHDN and FVKESK. Based on the CDR3 plus reference TRBV14 and TRBJ1-6, the full variable domain is EAGVTQFPSHSVIEKGQTVTLRCDPISGHDNLYWYRRVMGKEIKFLLHFVKESKQDESGMPNNRFLAERTGGTYSTLKVQPAELEDSGVYFCASSPQGTSPLHFGNGTRLTVT.